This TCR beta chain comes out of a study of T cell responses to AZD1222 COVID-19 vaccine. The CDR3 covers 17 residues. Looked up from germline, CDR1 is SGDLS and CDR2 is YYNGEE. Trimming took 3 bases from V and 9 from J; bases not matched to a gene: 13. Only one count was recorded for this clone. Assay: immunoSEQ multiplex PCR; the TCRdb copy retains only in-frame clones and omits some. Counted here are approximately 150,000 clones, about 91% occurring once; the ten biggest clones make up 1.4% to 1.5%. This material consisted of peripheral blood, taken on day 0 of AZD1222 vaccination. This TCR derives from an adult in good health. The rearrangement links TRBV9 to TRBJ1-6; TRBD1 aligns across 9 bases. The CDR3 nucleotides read TGTGCCAGCAGCGCACTTCCCGGGACAGGGTTTGTTTCACCCCTCCACTTT. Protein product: CASSALPGTGFVSPLHF. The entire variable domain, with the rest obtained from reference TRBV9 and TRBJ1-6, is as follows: DSGVTQTPKHLITATGQRVTLRCSPRSGDLSVYWYQQSLDQGLQFLIQYYNGEERAKGNILERFSAQQFPDLHSELNLSSLELGDSALYFCASSALPGTGFVSPLHFGNGTRLTVT.